These 16 T cell receptor beta chains came from one sample sequenced in a study of T cells in Graves' hyperthyroidism and ophthalmopathy. RNA transcripts were the template for amplifying TCR beta CDR3 regions. First-round RT-PCR with HTBI primers amplified the TCR CDR3 region. TCRdb itself ran the multiplex PCR reads through MiXCR, one entry per CDR3 protein. The repertoire holds about 580,000 distinct CDR3 sequences, with more than 11% as singletons. Material for sequencing was blood. The receptors originated from a woman aged 25 to 39 with Graves' hyperthyroidism that later progressed to Graves' ophthalmopathy.

This clonotype was detected ten times or more. The rearrangement uses TRBV12-3 or TRBV12-4 and TRBJ2-7; D unresolved. The CDR3 spans 13 residues. V lost 5 bases to trimming and J lost 5 bases, with 13 bases between them. In DNA, the CDR3 is TGTGCCAGCAGTCGGCCCCCGTTCGACGAGCAGTACTTC. Translating gives CASSRPPFDEQYF.

Ten or more counts support this clonotype. The V gene is TRBV5-1, the J gene TRBJ2-1; D is unresolved. Germline V gene sequence: CDR1 SGHRS, CDR2 YFSETQ. The CDR3 length is 14 residues. Trimming pared 4 bases from V and 5 bases from J, leaving 13 bases between. The DNA for the CDR3 is TGCGCCAGCAGCCCCAGATTAGCTGACAATGAGCAGTTCTTC. Translated, it gives CASSPRLADNEQFF.

This chain connects TRBV5-5 to TRBJ1-2, with D maybe TRBD1 (5 bases). The V gene's germline CDR1 is SGHKS and CDR2 YYEKEE (reference sequence). The V and J ends lost 1 base and 6 bases respectively, with 10 bases between them. The CDR3 runs 13 residues. The DNA of the CDR3 is TGTGCCAGCAGCTTGCGGGGGGAGGATGGCTACACCTTC. It is translated as CASSLRGEDGYTF.

This clonotype has ten or more counts. This chain links TRBV7-3 with TRBJ2-5, with 7 positions matching TRBD2. The J segment lost 2 bases and the V segment lost 1 base, leaving 7 bases of the junction unmatched. Looked up from germline, CDR1 is SGHTA and CDR2 is FQGTGA. The CDR3 covers 16 residues. CDR3 region: CASSLKASGTQETQYF. Here the CDR3 DNA reads TGTGCCAGCAGCTTAAAGGCTAGCGGAACTCAAGAGACCCAGTACTTC.

This clonotype showed up many times. The chain uses TRBV7-2 and TRBJ2-7; a weak D match, TRBD2 (5 bases). The CDR3 covers 14 residues. CDR1 is SGHTA, CDR2 FQGNSA, per germline. V lost 0 bases and J 2 bases, leaving 8 bases between the germline ends. Written as DNA, the CDR3 is TGTGCCAGCAGCTTAGCGACTATTACCTACGAGCAGTACTTC. This sequence encodes CASSLATITYEQYF.

This clonotype was counted at least ten times. This sequence joins TRBV6-1 and TRBJ2-5, with D perhaps TRBD1 (5 bases). V gave up 11 bases and J gave up 2 bases, with 15 bases separating them. This CDR3 comprises 13 residues. The germline V gene encodes CDR1 MNHNS and CDR2 SASEGT. The CDR3 DNA follows: TGTGCCGCTGACCACAGGATACAAGAGACCCAGTACTTC. Its protein product is CAADHRIQETQYF.

Ten or more counts support this clonotype. The chain uses TRBV6-1 and TRBJ1-1; tentative D call: TRBD1 (5 bases). V was clipped by 6 bases and J by 1 base, with 12 bases between them. Germline-derived CDR1 and CDR2 are MNHNS and SASEGT. The CDR3 contains 14 residues. The CDR3 DNA reads TGTGCCAGCAGCAGATGGGACGGGAACACTGAAGCTTTCTTT. As protein: CASSRWDGNTEAFF.

This clonotype was observed many times. The genes are TRBV10-3 and TRBJ2-7; 7 nucleotides line up with TRBD1. The CDR3 has 12 amino acids. CDR1 and CDR2 from the germline V gene are ENHRY and SYGVKD. The J segment lost 7 bases and the V segment lost 10 bases, leaving 10 bases of the junction unmatched. The CDR3 loop is CASQTGSREQYF. CDR3 in DNA: TGTGCCAGCCAGACAGGGTCTCGGGAGCAGTACTTC.

This clonotype was counted at least ten times. J is TRBJ2-2 and V is TRBV7-8; D might be TRBD1 or TRBD2, each matching 6 bases. Trimming cost V 2 bases and J 6 bases, with 16 bases left between them. The CDR3 totals 16 residues. Germline V lookup: CDR1 SGHVS, CDR2 FQNEAQ. This CDR3 is CASSLSGGGWAGELFF. The CDR3 region has the DNA TGTGCCAGCAGCTTATCTGGAGGGGGGTGGGCCGGGGAGCTGTTTTTT.

This clonotype appeared many times. V gene TRBV20-1 combines with J gene TRBJ2-5; TRBD1 matches at 9 bases. This CDR3 has 11 amino acids. Germline V CDR1 and CDR2: DFQATT, SNEGSKA (reference sequence). V gave up 7 bases and J gave up 5 bases; unmatched junction bases: 2. The chain's CDR3 is CSEDRGETQYF. CDR3 nucleotides: TGCAGTGAGGACAGGGGTGAGACCCAGTACTTC.

This clonotype was detected ten times or more. The chain couples TRBV5-1 to TRBJ2-5; possible D gene TRBD2, 5 bases. Germline CDR1 SGHRS, CDR2 YFSETQ. The germline V and J ends were trimmed by 4 bases and 3 bases, with 10 bases remaining between them. CDR3 length: 13 amino acids. Here the CDR3 DNA reads TGCGCCAGCAGCCCCGGGGTCGAAGAGACCCAGTACTTC. This codes for CASSPGVEETQYF.

This clonotype has a count of ten or more. This rearrangement joins TRBV12-3 or TRBV12-4 to TRBJ1-5, with 8 nucleotides matching TRBD1. V was pared by 5 bases and J by 1 base, with 4 bases of the junction left unmatched. This CDR3 is 15 amino acids long. The DNA of the CDR3 is TGTGCCAGCAGTCTAAACAGGGGGAGCAATCAGCCCCAGCATTTT. Its protein is CASSLNRGSNQPQHF.

The gene calls are TRBV29-1 and TRBJ1-2; D unclear. V lost 2 bases to trimming and J lost 4 bases, with 5 bases between them. This CDR3 spans 11 amino acids. Looked up from germline, CDR1 is SQVTM and CDR2 is ANQGSEA. The CDR3 region is CSVENGYGYTF. The CDR3 region has the DNA TGCAGCGTTGAAAACGGCTATGGCTACACCTTC.

This clonotype was seen ten or more times. The J gene is TRBJ2-1, the V gene TRBV20-1, with unresolved D. Germline lookup yields CDR1 DFQATT and CDR2 SNEGSKA (reference sequence). The CDR3 extends over 14 amino acids. V was trimmed by 4 bases and J by 6 bases, leaving 16 bases between them. The CDR3 spells CSAMFVGPFNEQFF. In DNA, the CDR3 is TGCAGTGCTATGTTCGTCGGACCTTTCAATGAGCAGTTCTTC.

The chain recombines TRBV11-2 with TRBJ2-1; TRBD2 aligns across 13 bases. The CDR3 contains 19 residues. The V gene end was trimmed by 4 bases and the J gene end by 0 bases; junction bases not matched to a gene: 9. Germline CDR1 reads SGHAT; CDR2 reads FQNNGV. The CDR3 DNA reads TGTGCCAGCAGCTCCATTGGGACTAGCGGGATTAGCTCCTACAATGAGCAGTTCTTC. Encoded protein: CASSSIGTSGISSYNEQFF.

This clonotype was picked up a small number of times. This chain links TRBV27 with TRBJ2-7; D could derive from TRBD1 or TRBD2 (5 bases each). CDR3 length: 14 residues. Trimming stripped 5 bases from V and 1 base from J, with 12 bases between. The germline CDR1 and CDR2 sequences are MNHEY and SMNVEV (reference sequence). This chain's CDR3 is CASSPGRASYEQYF. The CDR3 DNA reads TGTGCCAGCAGTCCGGGACGGGCATCCTACGAGCAGTACTTC.